This T cell receptor beta chain was found in a study of blood T cell repertoires in COVID-19. About the study: The analysed material was cDNA or gDNA that came from T cells, B-cell-depleted T cells, or PBMCs.

Only a few counts were recorded for this clone. This CDR3 region has 17 residues. CDR1 is KGHSH and CDR2 is LQKENI in the germline V gene. Trimming removed 0 bases from V and 4 bases from J; junction bases left unmatched: 5. The repertoire was sequenced with immunoSEQ multiplex PCR; TCRdb's copy has only in-frame clones and lacks some. The sample yields a few hundred thousand clones, about 90% seen once. Participants in the exposed group had met a COVID-19 case in the 2 weeks before joining the study. The sequencing input was PBMCs or T cells enriched from blood (not recorded which). The receptor's source is a woman between 50 and 59 years old who had been exposed to COVID-19. The chain employs TRBV18 and TRBJ2-2; TRBD2 matches at 10 bases. CDR3 sequence: CASSPPPAGGLTGELFF. CDR3 nucleotides: TGTGCCAGCTCACCACCCCCAGCGGGGGGGCTCACCGGGGAGCTGTTTTTT. The whole variable domain, filled in from reference TRBV18 and TRBJ2-2, reads NAGVMQNPRHLVRRRGQEARLRCSPMKGHSHVYWYRQLPEEGLKFMVYLQKENIIDESGMPKERFSAEFPKEGPSILRIQQVVRGDSAAYFCASSPPPAGGLTGELFFGEGSRLTVL.